This T cell receptor beta chain derives from a study of blood T cell repertoires in COVID-19. Study overall: The United States, Italy and Spain were the sources of the acute and convalescent COVID-19 samples. PBMCs, B-cell-depleted T cells, or T cells were the source of the cDNA or gDNA that made up the material.

The junction had 14 bases not matched to a gene; V was cut back by 4 bases and J by 2 bases. CDR3 size: 18 residues. Germline V lookup: CDR1 SGHKS, CDR2 YYEKEE (reference sequence). Per the original methods: How many nucleated cells were present was estimated from reference gene primer amplification. Only in-frame clones appear in the TCRdb table, and some are missing; sequencing was by immunoSEQ multiplex PCR. The V and J calls and clone size were taken over from that table, and D and trimming were inferred from the DNA. The repertoire has tens of thousands of clones, 80% to 95% of them found once; the top ten carry 3% to 4%.

The chain recombines TRBV5-5 with TRBJ2-4; 8 bases match TRBD1. This receptor was identified in a woman aged 50 to 60 in a cohort sampled during active COVID-19. The source material was peripheral blood. CDR3 sequence reads: CASSRGPGQGASKNIQYF. CDR3 in DNA: TGTGCCAGCAGCCGAGGCCCCGGGCAGGGGGCGTCCAAAAACATTCAGTACTTC.